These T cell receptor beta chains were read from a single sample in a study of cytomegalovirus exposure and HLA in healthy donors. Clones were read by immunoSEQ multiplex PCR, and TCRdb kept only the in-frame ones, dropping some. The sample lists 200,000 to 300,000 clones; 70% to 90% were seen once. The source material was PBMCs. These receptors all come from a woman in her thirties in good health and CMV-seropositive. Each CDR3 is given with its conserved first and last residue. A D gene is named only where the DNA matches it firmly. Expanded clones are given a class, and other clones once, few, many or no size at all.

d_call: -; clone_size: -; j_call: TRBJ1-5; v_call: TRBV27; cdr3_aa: CASSFGYPNQPQHF; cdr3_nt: TGTGCCAGCAGTTTCGGGTATCCCAATCAGCCCCAGCATTTT
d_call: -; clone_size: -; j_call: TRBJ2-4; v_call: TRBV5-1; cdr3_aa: CASSFGSRDAKNIQYF; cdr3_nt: TGCGCCAGCAGCTTCGGTTCCAGGGATGCCAAAAACATTCAGTACTTC
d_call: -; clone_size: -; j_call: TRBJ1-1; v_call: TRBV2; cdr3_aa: CATPPRVSIGGTEAFF; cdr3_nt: TGTGCCACCCCCCCCCGGGTTTCTATAGGTGGCACTGAAGCTTTCTTT
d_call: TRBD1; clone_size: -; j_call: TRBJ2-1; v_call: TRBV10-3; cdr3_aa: CAISEPGQGTYNEQFF; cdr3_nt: TGTGCCATCAGTGAGCCGGGACAGGGAACGTACAATGAGCAGTTCTTC
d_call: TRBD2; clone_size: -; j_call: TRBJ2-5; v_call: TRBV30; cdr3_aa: CAWSDRLKSGLAGQETQYF; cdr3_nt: TGTGCCTGGAGTGATCGACTTAAATCGGGACTAGCGGGACAAGAGACCCAGTACTTC
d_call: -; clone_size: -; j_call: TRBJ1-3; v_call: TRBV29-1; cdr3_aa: CSVWAGEGNTIYF; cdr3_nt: TGCAGCGTGTGGGCAGGGGAAGGAAACACCATATATTTT
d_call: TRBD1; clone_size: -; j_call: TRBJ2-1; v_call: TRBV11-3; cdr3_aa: CASSLDRVEQFF; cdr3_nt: TGTGCCAGCAGCCTAGACAGGGTAGAGCAGTTCTTC
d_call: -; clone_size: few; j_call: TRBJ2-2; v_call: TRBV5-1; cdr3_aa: CASSGQLVSAGELFF; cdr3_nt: TGCGCCAGCAGCGGTCAACTAGTATCCGCCGGGGAGCTGTTTTTT
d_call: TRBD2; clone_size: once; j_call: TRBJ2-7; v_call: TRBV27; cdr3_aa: CASSFSGSHEQYF; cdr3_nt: TGTGCCAGCAGTTTTAGCGGGAGCCACGAGCAGTACTTC
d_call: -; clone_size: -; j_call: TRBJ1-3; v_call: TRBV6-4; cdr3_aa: CASSTGTRAGNTIYF; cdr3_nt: TGTGCCAGCAGTACCGGGACACGTGCTGGAAACACCATATATTTT
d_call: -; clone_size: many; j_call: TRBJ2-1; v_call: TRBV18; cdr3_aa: CASSPGGNEQFF; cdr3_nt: TGTGCCAGCTCACCGGGGGGCAATGAGCAGTTCTTC
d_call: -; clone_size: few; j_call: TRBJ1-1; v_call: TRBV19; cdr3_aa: CASSTRRAEAFF; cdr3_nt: TGTGCCAGTAGTACGCGGCGGGCTGAAGCTTTCTTT
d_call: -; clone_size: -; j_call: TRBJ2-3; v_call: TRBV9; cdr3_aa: CASSVSTAEYSDTQYF; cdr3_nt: TGTGCCAGCAGCGTGTCTACCGCCGAGTACTCAGATACGCAGTATTTT
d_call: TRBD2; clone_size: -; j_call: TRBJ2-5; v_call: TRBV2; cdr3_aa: CAGIKGSSGRYQETQYF; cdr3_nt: TGTGCCGGAATAAAGGGTAGTAGCGGGAGGTACCAAGAGACCCAGTACTTC
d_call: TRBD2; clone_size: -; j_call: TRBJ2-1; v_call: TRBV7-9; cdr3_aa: CASSSQSGLAVNEQFF; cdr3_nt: TGTGCCAGCAGCTCCCAGAGTGGACTAGCAGTCAATGAGCAGTTCTTC
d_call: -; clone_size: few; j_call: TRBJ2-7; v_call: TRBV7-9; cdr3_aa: CASSPTPMGRSYEQYF; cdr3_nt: TGTGCCAGCAGCCCCACACCGATGGGCCGTAGCTACGAGCAGTACTTC
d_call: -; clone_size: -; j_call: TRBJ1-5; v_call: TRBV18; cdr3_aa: CASSPMSQANSNQPQHF; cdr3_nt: TGTGCCAGCTCACCAATGAGCCAGGCTAATAGCAATCAGCCCCAGCATTTT
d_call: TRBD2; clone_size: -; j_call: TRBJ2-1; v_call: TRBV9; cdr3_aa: CASSVTSGVLGNEQFF; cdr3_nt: TGTGCCAGCAGCGTAACTAGCGGGGTGCTTGGCAATGAGCAGTTCTTC
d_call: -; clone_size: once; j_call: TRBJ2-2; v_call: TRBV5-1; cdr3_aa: CASSLAEERNTGELFF; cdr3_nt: TGCGCCAGCAGCTTGGCCGAAGAGAGAAACACCGGGGAGCTGTTTTTT
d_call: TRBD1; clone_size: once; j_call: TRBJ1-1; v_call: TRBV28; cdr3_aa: CASSPTWLGQGTTEAFF; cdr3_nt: TGTGCCAGCAGCCCTACATGGTTAGGACAGGGCACAACTGAAGCTTTCTTT
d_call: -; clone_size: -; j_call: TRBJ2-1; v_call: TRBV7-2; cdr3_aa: CASSLEGQPNNEQFF; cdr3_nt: TGTGCCAGCAGCTTAGAGGGACAACCGAACAATGAGCAGTTCTTC
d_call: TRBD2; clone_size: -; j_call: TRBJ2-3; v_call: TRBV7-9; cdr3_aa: CASSAPGLAASTDTQYF; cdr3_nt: TGTGCCAGCAGCGCCCCGGGACTAGCGGCTAGCACAGATACGCAGTATTTT
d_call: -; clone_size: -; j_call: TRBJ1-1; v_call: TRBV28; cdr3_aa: CASIDSGRGTEAFF; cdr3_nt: TGTGCCAGCATCGACTCTGGCCGGGGGACTGAAGCTTTCTTT
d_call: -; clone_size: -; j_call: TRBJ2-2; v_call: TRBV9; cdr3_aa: CASSVGLPYNTGELFF; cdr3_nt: TGTGCCAGCAGCGTTGGGCTACCCTATAACACCGGGGAGCTGTTTTTT
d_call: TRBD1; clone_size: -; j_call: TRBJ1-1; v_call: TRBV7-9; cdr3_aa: CASSLIRGQGGTEAFF; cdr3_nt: TGTGCCAGCAGCTTAATAAGGGGACAGGGGGGCACTGAAGCTTTCTTT
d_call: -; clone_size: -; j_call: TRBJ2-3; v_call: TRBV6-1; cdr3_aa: CASSGERTDTQYF; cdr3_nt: TGTGCCAGCAGTGGGGAGCGCACAGATACGCAGTATTTT
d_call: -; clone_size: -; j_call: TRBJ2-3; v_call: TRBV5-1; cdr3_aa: CASSRGKPSSTDTQYF; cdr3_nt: TGCGCCAGCAGCCGAGGGAAGCCATCTAGCACAGATACGCAGTATTTT
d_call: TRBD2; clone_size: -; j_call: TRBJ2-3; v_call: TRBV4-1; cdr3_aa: CATGTRGVAGDTDTQYF; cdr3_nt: TGCGCCACCGGCACTAGGGGAGTAGCGGGAGATACAGATACGCAGTATTTT
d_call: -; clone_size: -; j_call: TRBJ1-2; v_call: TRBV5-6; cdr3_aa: CASSLSSLYGYTF; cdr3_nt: TGTGCCAGCAGCTTGTCGTCCCTTTATGGCTACACCTTC
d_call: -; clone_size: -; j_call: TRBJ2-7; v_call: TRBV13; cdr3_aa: CASSLPASLEQYF; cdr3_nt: TGTGCCAGCAGCCTCCCGGCTAGTCTCGAGCAGTACTTC
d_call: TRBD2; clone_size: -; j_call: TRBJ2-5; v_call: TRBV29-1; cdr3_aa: CSVVVVGRATQYF; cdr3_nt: TGCAGCGTTGTTGTTGTCGGGAGGGCGACCCAGTACTTC
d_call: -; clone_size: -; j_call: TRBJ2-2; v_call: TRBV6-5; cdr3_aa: CASFEDGELFF; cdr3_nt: TGTGCCAGCTTCGAGGACGGGGAGCTGTTTTTT
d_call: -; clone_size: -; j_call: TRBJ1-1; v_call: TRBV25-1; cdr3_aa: CASSRPGENTEAFF; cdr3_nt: TGTGCCAGCAGTAGGCCCGGGGAGAACACTGAAGCTTTCTTT
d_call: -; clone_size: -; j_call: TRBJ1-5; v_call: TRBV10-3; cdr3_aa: CAISESGEIGSNQPQHF; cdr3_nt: TGTGCCATCAGTGAGTCAGGGGAAATCGGGTCCAATCAGCCCCAGCATTTT
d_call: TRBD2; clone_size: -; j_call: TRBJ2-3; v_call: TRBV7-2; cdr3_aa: CASSLAFQLGAGDTSTDTQYF; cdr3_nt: TGTGCCAGCAGCTTAGCTTTTCAGTTGGGTGCGGGAGACACTAGCACAGATACGCAGTATTTT
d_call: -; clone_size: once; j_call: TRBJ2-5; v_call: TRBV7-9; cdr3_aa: CASSLADYGETQYF; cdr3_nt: TGTGCCAGCAGCTTAGCTGACTACGGAGAGACCCAGTACTTC
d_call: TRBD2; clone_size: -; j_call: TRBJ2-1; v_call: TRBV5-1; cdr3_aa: CASKPSGTSGRSEQFF; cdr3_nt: TGCGCCAGTAAACCTTCCGGGACTAGCGGGAGAAGTGAGCAGTTCTTC
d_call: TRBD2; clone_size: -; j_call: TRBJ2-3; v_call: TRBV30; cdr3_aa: CAWSVGLAMGTDTQYF; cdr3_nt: TGTGCCTGGAGTGTTGGACTAGCGATGGGTACAGATACGCAGTATTTT
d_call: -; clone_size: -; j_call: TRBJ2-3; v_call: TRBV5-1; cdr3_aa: CASSLGGGAGTDTQYF; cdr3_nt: TGCGCCAGCAGCTTGGGCGGGGGCGCTGGGACAGATACGCAGTATTTT
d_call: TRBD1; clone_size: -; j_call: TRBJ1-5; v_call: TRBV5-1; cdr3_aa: CASSVDRGGQPQHF; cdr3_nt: TGCGCCAGCAGCGTGGACAGGGGAGGACAGCCCCAGCATTTT
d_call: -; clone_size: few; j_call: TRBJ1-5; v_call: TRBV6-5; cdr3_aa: CASAREYGQPQHF; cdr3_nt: TGTGCCAGCGCCCGGGAGTACGGACAGCCCCAGCATTTT
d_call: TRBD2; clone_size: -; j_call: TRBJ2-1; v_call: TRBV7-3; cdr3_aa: CASSPRLAGGYNEQFF; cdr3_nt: TGTGCCAGCAGCCCACGACTAGCGGGAGGCTACAATGAGCAGTTCTTC
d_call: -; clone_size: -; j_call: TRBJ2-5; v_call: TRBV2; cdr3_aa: CASSEAGLGETQYF; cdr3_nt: TGTGCCAGCAGTGAGGCAGGGCTAGGGGAGACCCAGTACTTC
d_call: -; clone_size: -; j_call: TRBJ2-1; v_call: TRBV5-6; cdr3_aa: CASSLSTYNEQFF; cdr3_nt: TGTGCCAGCAGCTTGTCCACATACAATGAGCAGTTCTTC
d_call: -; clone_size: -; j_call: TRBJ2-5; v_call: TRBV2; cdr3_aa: CASNLAGQETQYF; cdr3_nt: TGTGCCAGCAACCTAGCAGGTCAAGAGACCCAGTACTTC
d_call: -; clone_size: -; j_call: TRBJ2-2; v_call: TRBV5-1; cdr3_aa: CASSPSHTEELFF; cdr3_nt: TGCGCCAGCAGCCCCAGTCACACCGAGGAGCTGTTTTTT
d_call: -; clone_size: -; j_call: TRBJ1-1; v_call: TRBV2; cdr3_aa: CASRMDRQNTEAFF; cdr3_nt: TGTGCCAGCAGAATGGACAGACAGAACACTGAAGCTTTCTTT
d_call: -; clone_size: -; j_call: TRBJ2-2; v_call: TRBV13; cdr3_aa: CASSRQVPTGELFF; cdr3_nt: TGTGCCAGCAGCCGACAGGTTCCGACCGGGGAGCTGTTTTTT
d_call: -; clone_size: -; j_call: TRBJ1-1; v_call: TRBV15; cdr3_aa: CATSRDRGGGEAFF; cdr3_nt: TGTGCCACCAGCAGAGATCGGGGAGGGGGGGAAGCTTTCTTT
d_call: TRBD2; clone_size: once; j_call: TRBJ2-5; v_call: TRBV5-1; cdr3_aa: CASSLAVAGGVETQYF; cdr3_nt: TGCGCCAGCAGCTTGGCGGTAGCGGGAGGGGTAGAGACCCAGTACTTC
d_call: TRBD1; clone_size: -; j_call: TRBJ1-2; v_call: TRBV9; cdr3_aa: CASSTRQGSAYGYTF; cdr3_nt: TGTGCCAGCAGCACTCGACAGGGAAGCGCCTATGGCTACACCTTC
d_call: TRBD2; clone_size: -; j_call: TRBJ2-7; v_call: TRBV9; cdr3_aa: CASSPGTSEYEQYF; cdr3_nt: TGTGCCAGCAGCCCAGGGACTAGCGAGTACGAGCAGTACTTC
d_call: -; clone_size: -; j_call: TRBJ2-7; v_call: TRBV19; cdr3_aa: CASSIKEDTEQYF; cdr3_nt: TGTGCCAGTAGTATAAAAGAGGATACCGAGCAGTACTTC
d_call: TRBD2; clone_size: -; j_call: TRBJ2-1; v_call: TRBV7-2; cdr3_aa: CASSLRLAGVLGDEQFF; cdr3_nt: TGTGCCAGCAGCTTAAGACTAGCGGGAGTCCTCGGTGATGAGCAGTTCTTC
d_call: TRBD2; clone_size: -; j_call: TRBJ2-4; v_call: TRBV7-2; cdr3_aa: CASSPPGLAGYLAKNIQYF; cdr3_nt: TGTGCCAGCAGCCCACCGGGACTAGCGGGGTATTTAGCCAAAAACATTCAGTACTTC